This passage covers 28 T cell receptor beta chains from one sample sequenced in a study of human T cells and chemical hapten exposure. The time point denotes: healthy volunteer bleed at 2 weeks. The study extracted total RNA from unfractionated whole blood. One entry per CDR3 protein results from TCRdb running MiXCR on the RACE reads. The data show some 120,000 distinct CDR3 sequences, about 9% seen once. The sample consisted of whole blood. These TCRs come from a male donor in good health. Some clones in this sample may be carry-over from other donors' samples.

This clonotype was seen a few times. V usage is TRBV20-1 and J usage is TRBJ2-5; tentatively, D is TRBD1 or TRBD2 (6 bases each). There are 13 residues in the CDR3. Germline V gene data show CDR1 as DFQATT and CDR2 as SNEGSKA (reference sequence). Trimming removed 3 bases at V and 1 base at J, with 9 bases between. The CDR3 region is CSASSGAQETQYF. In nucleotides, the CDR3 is TGCAGTGCTAGTTCGGGGGCCCAAGAGACCCAGTACTTC.

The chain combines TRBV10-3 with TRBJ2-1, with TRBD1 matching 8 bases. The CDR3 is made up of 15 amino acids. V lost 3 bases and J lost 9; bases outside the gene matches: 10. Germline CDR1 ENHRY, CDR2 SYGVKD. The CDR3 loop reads CAISESGTGLFEQFF. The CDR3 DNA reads TGTGCCATCAGTGAATCCGGGACAGGTTTATTTGAGCAGTTCTTC.

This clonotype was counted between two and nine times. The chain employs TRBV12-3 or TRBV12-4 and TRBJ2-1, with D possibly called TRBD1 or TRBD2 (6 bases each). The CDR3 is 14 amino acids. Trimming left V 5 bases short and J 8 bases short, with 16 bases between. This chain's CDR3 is CASSRAGRGDEQFF. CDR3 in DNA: TGTGCCAGCAGTCGAGCGGGTAGGGGGGATGAGCAGTTCTTC.

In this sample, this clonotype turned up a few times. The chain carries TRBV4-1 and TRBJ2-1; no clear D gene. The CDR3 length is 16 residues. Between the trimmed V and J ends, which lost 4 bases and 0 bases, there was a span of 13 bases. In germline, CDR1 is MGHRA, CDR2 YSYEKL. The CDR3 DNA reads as TGCGCCAGCAGCCGTGGTTTGGAAACCTCCTACAATGAGCAGTTCTTC. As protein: CASSRGLETSYNEQFF.

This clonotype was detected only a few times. The CDR3 DNA is TGTGCCACCAGTGCTAGCGACCGGTTGAATGAGCAGTTCTTC. Protein: CATSASDRLNEQFF. The chain joins TRBV24-1 to TRBJ2-1, with D maybe TRBD2 (6 bases). Trimming left V 5 bases short and J 7 bases short, with 14 bases between. From germline, CDR1 is KGHDR and CDR2 SFDVKD. This CDR3 has 14 residues.

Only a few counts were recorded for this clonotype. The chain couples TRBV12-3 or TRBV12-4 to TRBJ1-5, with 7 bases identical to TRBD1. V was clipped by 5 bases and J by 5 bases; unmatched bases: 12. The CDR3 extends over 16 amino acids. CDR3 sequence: CASSPEMTGPHQPQHF. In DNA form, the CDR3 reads TGTGCCAGCAGTCCCGAGATGACAGGGCCCCATCAGCCCCAGCATTTT.

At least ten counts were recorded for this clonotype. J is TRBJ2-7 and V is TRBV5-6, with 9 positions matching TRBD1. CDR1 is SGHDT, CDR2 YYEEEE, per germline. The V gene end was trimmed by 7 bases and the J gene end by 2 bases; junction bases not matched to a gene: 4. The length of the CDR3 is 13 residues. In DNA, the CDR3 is TGTGCCAGCGGAGGACAGGGGCCCTACGAGCAGTACTTC. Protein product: CASGGQGPYEQYF.

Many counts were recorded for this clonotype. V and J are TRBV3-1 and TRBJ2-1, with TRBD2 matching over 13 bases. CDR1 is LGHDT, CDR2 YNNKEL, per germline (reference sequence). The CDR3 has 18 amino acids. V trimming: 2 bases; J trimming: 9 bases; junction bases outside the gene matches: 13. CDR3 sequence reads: CASSQLLRTSGGFTEQFF. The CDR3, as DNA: TGTGCCAGCAGCCAACTCCTCCGGACTAGCGGGGGTTTTACTGAGCAGTTCTTC.

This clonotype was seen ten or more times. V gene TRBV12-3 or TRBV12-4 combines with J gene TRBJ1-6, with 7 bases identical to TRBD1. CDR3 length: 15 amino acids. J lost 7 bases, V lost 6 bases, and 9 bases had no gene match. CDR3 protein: CASSPGQADNSPLHF. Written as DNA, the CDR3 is TGTGCCAGCAGCCCAGGACAGGCAGACAATTCACCCCTCCACTTT.

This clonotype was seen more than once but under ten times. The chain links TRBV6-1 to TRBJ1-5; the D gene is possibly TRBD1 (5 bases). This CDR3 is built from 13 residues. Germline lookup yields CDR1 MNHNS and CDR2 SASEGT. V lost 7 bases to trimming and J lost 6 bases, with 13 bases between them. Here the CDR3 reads CASIRGEAQPQHF. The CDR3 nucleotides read TGTGCCAGCATTCGGGGGGAGGCTCAGCCCCAGCATTTT.

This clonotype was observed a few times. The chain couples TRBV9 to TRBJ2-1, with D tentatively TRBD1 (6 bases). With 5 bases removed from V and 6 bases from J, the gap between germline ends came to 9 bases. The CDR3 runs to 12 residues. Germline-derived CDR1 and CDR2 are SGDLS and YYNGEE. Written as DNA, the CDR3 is TGTGCCAGCAGTCCGGACAGCAATGAGCAGTTCTTC. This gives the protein CASSPDSNEQFF.

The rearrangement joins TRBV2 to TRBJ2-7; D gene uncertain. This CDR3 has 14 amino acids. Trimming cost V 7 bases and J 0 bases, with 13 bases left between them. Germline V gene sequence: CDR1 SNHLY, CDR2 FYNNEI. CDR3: CASKGPVTSYEQYF. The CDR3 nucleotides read TGTGCCAGCAAAGGCCCAGTTACCTCCTACGAGCAGTACTTC.

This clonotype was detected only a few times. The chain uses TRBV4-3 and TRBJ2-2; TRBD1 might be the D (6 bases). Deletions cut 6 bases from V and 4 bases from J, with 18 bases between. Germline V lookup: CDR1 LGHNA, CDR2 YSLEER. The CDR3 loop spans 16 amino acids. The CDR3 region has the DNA TGCGCCAGCAGGTCAAAAGGGACACTTGCCACCGGGGAGCTGTTTTTT. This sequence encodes CASRSKGTLATGELFF.

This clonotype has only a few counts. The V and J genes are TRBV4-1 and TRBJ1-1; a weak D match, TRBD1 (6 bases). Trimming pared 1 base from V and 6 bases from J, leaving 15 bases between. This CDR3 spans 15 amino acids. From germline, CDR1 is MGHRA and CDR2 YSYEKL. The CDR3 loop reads CASSQGLGAGAEAFF. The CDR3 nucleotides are TGCGCCAGCAGCCAAGGGCTGGGGGCAGGGGCTGAAGCTTTCTTT.

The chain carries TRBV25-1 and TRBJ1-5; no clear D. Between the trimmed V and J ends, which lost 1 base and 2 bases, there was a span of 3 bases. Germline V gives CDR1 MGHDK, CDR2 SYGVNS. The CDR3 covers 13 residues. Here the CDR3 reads CASSEFGNQPQHF. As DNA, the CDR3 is TGTGCCAGCAGTGAATTCGGCAATCAGCCCCAGCATTTT.

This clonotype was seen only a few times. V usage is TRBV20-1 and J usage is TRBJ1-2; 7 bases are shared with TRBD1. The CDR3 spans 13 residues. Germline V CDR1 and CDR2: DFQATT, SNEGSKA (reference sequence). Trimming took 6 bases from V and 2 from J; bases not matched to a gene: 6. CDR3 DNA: TGCAGTGCCCCCCCAGGGGGGAACTATGGCTACACCTTC. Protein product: CSAPPGGNYGYTF.

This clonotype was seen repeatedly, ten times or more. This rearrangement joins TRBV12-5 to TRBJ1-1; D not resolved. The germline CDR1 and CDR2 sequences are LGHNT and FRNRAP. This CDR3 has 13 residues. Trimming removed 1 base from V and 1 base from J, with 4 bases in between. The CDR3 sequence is CASGLGRNTEAFF. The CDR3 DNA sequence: TGTGCTAGTGGTTTGGGCCGGAACACTGAAGCTTTCTTT.

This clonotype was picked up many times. The CDR3 sequence: CASSLSGDRTGNTIYF. In DNA, the CDR3 is TGTGCCAGCAGTTTATCCGGGGACAGGACTGGAAACACCATATATTTT. V is TRBV27 and J is TRBJ1-3; 8 positions match TRBD1. The length of the CDR3 is 16 residues. J was trimmed by 2 bases and V by 0 bases; bases with no gene match: 3. Germline loops: CDR1 MNHEY, CDR2 SMNVEV (reference sequence).

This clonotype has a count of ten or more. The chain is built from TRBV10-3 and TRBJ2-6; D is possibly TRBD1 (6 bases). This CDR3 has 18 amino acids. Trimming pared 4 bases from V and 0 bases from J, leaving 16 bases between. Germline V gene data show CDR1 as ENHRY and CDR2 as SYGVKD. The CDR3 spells CAISALRDTSSGANVLTF. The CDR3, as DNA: TGTGCCATCAGTGCCCTCCGGGACACTAGCTCTGGGGCCAACGTCCTGACTTTC.

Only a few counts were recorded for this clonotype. The CDR3 reads CASSSSLTGPVADTQYF. The CDR3 DNA reads as TGTGCCAGCAGTAGCTCTTTAACGGGACCGGTGGCAGATACGCAGTATTTT. V usage is TRBV6-5 and J usage is TRBJ2-3; perhaps D is TRBD1 or TRBD2 (5 bases each). Trimming removed 5 bases from V and 4 bases from J, with 22 bases in between. This CDR3 is built from 17 residues. Germline CDR1 is MNHEY and CDR2 is SVGAGI.

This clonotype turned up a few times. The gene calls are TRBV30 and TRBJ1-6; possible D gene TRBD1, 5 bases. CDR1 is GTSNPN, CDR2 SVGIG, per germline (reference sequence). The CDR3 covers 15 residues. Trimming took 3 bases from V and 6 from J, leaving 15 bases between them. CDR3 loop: CAWRGVKGGNSPLHF. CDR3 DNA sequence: TGTGCCTGGAGAGGGGTGAAAGGTGGTAATTCACCCCTCCACTTT.

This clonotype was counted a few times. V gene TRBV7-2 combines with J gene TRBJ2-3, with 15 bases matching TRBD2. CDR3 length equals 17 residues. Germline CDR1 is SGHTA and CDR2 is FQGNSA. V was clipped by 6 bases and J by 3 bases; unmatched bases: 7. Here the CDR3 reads CASSTGTSGRRTDTQYF. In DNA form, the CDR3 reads TGTGCCAGCAGTACCGGGACTAGCGGGAGGCGGACAGATACGCAGTATTTT.

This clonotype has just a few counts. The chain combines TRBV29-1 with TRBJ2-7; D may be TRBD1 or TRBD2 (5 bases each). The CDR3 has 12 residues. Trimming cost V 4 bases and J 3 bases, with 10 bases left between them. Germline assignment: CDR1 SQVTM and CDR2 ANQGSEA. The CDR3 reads CSVGPGRYEQYF. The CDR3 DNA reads TGCAGCGTTGGCCCGGGACGCTACGAGCAGTACTTC.

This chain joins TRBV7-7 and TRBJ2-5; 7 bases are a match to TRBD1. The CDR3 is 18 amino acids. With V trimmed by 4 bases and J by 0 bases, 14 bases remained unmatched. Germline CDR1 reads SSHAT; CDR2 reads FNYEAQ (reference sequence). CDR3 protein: CASSSDRNRNPYQETQYF. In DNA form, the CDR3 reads TGTGCCAGCAGCTCGGACAGGAATAGGAACCCGTACCAAGAGACCCAGTACTTC.

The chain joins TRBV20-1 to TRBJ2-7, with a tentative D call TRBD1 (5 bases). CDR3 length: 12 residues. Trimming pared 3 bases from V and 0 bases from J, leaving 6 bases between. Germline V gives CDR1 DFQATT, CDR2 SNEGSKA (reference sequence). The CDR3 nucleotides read TGCAGTGCTAGGACAGTCTCCTACGAGCAGTACTTC. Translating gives CSARTVSYEQYF.

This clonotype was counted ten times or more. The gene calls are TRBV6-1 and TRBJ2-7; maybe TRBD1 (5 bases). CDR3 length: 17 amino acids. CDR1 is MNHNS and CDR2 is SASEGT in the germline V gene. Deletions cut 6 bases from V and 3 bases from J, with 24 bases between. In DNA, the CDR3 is TGTGCCAGCAGAGGACACAACATTTTGTCCTACGTCTACGAGCAGTACTTC. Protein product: CASRGHNILSYVYEQYF.

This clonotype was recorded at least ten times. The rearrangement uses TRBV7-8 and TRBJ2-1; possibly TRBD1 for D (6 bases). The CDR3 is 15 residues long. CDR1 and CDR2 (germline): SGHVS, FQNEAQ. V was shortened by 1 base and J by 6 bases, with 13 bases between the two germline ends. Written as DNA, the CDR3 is TGTGCCAGCAGCTTAGGTCAGGGGACCGTCAATGAGCAGTTCTTC. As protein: CASSLGQGTVNEQFF.

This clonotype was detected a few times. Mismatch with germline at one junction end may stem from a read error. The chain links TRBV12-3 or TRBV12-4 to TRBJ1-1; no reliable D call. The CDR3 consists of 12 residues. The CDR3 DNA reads TGTGCCAGCAGGTTAGAAGACACTGAAGCTTTCTTT. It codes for CASRLEDTEAFF.